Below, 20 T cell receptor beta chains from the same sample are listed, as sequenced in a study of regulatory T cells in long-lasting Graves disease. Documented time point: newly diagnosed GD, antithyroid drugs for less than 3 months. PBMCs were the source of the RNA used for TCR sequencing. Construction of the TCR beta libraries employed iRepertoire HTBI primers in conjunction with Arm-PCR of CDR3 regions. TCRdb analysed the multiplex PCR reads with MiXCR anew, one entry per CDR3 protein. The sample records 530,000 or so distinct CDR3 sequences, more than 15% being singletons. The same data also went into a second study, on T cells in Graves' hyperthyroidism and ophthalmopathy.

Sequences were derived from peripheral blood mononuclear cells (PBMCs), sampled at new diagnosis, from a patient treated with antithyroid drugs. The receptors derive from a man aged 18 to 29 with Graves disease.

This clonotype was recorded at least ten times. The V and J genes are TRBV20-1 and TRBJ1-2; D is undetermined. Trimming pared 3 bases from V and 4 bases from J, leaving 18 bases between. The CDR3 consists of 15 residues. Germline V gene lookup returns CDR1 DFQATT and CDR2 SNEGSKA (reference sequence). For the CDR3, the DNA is TGCAGTGCTAGGTCCCCCGCCAGCCCAACCTATGGCTACACCTTC. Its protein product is CSARSPASPTYGYTF.

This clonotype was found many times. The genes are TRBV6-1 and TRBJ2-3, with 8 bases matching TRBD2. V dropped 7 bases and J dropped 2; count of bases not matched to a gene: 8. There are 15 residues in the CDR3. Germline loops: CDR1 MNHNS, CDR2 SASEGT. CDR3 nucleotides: TGTGCCAGCATTCTAACTAGCGGCTTCACAGATACGCAGTATTTT. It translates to CASILTSGFTDTQYF.

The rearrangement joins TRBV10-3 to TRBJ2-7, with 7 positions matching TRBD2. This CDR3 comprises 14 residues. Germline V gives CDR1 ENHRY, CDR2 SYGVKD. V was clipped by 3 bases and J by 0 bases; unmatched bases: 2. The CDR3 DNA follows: TGTGCCATCAGTGACGGGAGGCCCTCCTACGAGCAGTACTTC. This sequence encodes CAISDGRPSYEQYF.

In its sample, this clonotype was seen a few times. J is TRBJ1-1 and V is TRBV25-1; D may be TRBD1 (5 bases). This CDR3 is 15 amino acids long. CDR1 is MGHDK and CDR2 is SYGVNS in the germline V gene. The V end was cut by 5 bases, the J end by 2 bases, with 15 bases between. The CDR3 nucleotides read TGTGCCAGCAGTACCCGAGGGACGGCAAACACTGAAGCTTTCTTT. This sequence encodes CASSTRGTANTEAFF. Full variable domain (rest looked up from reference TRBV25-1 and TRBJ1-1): EADIYQTPRYLVIGTGKKITLECSQTMGHDKMYWYQQDPGMELHLIHYSYGVNSTEKGDLSSESTVSRIRTEHFPLTLESARPSHTSQYLCASSTRGTANTEAFFGQGTRLTVV.

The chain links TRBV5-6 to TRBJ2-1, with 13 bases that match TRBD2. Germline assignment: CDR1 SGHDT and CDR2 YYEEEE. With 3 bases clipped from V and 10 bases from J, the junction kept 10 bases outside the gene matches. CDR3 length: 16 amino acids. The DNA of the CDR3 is TGTGCCAGCAGCTATCGGACTAGCGGGAGTGTTTGGGAGCAGTTCTTC. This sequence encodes CASSYRTSGSVWEQFF.

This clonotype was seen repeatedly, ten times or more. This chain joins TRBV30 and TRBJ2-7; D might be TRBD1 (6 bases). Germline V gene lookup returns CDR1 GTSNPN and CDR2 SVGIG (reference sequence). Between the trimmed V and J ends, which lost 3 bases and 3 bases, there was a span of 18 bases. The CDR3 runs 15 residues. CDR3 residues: CAWRGLFGGNYEQYF. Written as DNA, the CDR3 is TGTGCCTGGAGAGGGTTGTTTGGGGGCAACTACGAGCAGTACTTC.

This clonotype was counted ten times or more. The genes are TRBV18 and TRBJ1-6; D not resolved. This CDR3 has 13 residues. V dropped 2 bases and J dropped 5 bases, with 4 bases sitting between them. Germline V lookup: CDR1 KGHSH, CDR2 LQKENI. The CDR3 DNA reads TGTGCCAGCTCACCAGCAAATAATTCACCCCTCCACTTT. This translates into CASSPANNSPLHF. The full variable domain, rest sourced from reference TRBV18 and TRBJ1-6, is NAGVMQNPRHLVRRRGQEARLRCSPMKGHSHVYWYRQLPEEGLKFMVYLQKENIIDESGMPKERFSAEFPKEGPSILRIQQVVRGDSAAYFCASSPANNSPLHFGNGTRLTVT.

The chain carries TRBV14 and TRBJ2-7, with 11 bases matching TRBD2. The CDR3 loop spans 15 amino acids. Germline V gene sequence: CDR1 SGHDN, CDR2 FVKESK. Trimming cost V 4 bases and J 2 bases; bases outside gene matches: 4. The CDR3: CASSRLAGNAYEQYF. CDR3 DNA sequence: TGTGCCAGCAGCCGACTAGCGGGAAACGCCTACGAGCAGTACTTC.

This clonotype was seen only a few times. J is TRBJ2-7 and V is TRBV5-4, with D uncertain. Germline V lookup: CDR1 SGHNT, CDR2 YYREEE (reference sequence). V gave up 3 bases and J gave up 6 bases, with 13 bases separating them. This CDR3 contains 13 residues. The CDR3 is CASSSEPRPEQYF. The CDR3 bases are TGTGCCAGCAGCTCGGAACCAAGACCCGAGCAGTACTTC. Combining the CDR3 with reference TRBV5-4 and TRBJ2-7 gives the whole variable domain ETGVTQSPTHLIKTRGQQVTLRCSSQSGHNTVSWYQQALGQGPQFIFQYYREEENGRGNFPPRFSGLQFPNYSSELNVNALELDDSALYLCASSSEPRPEQYFGPGTRLTVT.

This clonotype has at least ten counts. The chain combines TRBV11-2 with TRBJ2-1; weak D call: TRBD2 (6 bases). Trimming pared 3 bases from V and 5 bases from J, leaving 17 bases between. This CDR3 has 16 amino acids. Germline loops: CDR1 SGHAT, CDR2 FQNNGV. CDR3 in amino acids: CASSFLGGRRDNEQFF. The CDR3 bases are TGTGCCAGCAGCTTCCTTGGGGGAAGGAGGGACAATGAGCAGTTCTTC.

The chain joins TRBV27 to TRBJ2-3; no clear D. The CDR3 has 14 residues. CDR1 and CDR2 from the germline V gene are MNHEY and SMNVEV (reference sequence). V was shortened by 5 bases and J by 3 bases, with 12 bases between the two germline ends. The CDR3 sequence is CASSGWARTDTQYF. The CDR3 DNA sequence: TGTGCCAGCAGTGGGTGGGCGCGAACAGATACGCAGTATTTT.

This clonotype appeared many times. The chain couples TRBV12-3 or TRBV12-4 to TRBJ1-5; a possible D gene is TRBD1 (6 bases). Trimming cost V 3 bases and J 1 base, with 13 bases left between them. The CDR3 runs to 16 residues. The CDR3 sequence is CASSFQGRMSNQPQHF. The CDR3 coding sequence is TGTGCCAGCAGTTTTCAGGGGCGGATGAGCAATCAGCCCCAGCATTTT.

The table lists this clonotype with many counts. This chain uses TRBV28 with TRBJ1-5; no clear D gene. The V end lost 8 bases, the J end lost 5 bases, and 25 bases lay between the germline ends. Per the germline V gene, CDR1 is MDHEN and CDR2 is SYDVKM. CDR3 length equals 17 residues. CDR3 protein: CASAIYRGGCVDQPQHF. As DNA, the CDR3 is TGTGCCAGCGCTATCTACAGAGGAGGGTGCGTGGATCAGCCCCAGCATTTT.

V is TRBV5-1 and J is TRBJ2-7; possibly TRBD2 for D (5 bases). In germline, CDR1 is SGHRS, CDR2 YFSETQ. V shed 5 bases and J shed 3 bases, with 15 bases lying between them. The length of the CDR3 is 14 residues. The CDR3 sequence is CASRRAGGYYEQYF. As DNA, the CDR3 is TGCGCCAGCAGGCGAGCCGGAGGTTACTACGAGCAGTACTTC. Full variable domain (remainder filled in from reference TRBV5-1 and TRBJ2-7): KAGVTQTPRYLIKTRGQQVTLSCSPISGHRSVSWYQQTPGQGLQFLFEYFSETQRNKGNFPGRFSGRQFSNSRSEMNVSTLELGDSALYLCASRRAGGYYEQYFGPGTRLTVT.

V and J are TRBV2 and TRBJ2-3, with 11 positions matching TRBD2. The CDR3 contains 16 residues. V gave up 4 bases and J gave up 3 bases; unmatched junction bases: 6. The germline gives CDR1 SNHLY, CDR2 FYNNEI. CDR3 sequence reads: CASSGRASGRTDTQYF. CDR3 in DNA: TGTGCCAGCAGTGGTCGGGCTAGCGGGAGGACAGATACGCAGTATTTT.

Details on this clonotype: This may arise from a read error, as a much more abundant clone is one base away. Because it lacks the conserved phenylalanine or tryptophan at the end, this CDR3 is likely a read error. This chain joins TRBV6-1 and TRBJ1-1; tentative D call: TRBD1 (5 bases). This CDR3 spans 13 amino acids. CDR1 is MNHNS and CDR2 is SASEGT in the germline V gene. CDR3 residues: CATREGANTEAFL. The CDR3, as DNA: TGTGCAACCAGGGAAGGGGCGAACACTGAAGCTTTCCTT.

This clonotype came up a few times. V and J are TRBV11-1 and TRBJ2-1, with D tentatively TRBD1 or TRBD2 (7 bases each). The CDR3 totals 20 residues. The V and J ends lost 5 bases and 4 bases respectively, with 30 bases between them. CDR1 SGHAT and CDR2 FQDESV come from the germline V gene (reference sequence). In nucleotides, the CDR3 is TGTGCCAGCAGCACACCCAGGGGGGGGATAAGAGCACAAGCGTACAATGAGCAGTTCTTC. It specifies CASSTPRGGIRAQAYNEQFF. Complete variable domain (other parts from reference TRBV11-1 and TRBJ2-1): EAEVAQSPRYKITEKSQAVAFWCDPISGHATLYWYRQILGQGPELLVQFQDESVVDDSQLPKDRFSAERLKGVDSTLKIQPAELGDSAMYLCASSTPRGGIRAQAYNEQFFGPGTRLTVL.

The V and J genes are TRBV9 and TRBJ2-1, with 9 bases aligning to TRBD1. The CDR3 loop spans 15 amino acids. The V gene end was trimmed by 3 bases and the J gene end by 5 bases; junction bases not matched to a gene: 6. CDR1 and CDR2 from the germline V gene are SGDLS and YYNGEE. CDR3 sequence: CASSEGDRENNEQFF. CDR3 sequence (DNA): TGTGCCAGCAGCGAGGGGGACAGGGAGAACAATGAGCAGTTCTTC.

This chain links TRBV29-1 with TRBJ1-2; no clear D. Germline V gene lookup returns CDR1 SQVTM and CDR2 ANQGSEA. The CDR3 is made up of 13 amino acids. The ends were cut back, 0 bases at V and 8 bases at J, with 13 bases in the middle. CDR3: CSVEERTAGGYTF. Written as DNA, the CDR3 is TGCAGCGTTGAAGAACGAACTGCTGGGGGCTACACCTTC.

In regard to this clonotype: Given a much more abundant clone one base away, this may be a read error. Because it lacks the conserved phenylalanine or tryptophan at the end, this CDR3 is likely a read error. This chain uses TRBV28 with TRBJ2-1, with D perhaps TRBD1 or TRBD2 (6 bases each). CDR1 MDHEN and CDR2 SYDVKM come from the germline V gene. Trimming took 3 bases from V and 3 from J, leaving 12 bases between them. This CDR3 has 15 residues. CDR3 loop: CASSFSGALYNEQFS. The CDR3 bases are TGTGCCAGCAGTTTTTCGGGGGCCCTCTACAATGAGCAGTTCTCC.